The sequence of this T cell receptor beta chain was determined in a study of T cells in localized non-small cell lung cancer. Method: immunoSEQ multiplex PCR; TCRdb's copy keeps in-frame clones and lacks some. Among about 31,000 clones listed, roughly 94% were seen once. General study results and limits: Among blood samples, higher T cell density accompanied longer overall survival. Within adjacent lung there appeared a median roughly 60 of the top 100 tumor clones. Uninvolved adjacent lung had higher T cell clonality than tumor and all other tissues. Tumor samples were not multi-region, leaving intratumor heterogeneity unexcluded.

Notes on this clone: Its matching antigen is unknown.

The V gene end was trimmed by 3 bases and the J gene end by 11 bases; junction bases not matched to a gene: 8. Germline V CDR1 and CDR2: SGHTA, FQGTGA. CDR3 size: 14 residues. The starting material was peripheral blood, obtained before any cancer treatment. The clonotype comes from a woman aged 40-70 years with stage I lung adenocarcinoma. The rearrangement links TRBV7-3 to TRBJ1-1; TRBD1 matches 11 bases. As DNA, the CDR3 is TGTGCCAGCAGCTTTCGGACAGGGGGCGGCTGGGCTTTCTTT. It encodes CASSFRTGGGWAFF.